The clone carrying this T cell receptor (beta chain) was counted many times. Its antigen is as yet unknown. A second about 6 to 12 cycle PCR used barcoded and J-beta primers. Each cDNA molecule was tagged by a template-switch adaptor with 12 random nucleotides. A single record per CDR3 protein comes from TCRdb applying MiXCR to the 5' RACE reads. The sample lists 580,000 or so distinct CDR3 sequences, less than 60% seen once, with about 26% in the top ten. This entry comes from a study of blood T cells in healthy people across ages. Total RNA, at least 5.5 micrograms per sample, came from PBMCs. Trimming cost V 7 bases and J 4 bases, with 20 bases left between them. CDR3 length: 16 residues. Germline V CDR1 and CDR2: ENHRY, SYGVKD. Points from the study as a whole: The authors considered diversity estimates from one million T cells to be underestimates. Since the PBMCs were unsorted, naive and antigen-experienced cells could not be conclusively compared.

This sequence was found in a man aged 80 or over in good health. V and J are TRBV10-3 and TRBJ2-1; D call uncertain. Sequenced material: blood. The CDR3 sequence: CAITKSPGELYNEQFF. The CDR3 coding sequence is TGTGCCATCACTAAGAGTCCGGGTGAGCTATACAATGAGCAGTTCTTC.